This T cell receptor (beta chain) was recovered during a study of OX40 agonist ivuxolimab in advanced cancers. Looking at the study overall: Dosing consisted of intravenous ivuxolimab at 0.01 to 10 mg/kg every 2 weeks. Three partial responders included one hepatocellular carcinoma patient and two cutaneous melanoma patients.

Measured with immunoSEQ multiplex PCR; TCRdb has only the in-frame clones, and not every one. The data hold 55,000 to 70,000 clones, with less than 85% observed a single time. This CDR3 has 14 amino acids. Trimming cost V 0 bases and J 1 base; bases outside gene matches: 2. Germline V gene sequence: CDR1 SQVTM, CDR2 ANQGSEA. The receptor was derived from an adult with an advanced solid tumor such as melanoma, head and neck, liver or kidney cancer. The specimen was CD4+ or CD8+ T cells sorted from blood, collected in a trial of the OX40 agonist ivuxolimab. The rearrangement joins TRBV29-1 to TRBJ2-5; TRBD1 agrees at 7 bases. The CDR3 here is CSVEDRGSQETQYF. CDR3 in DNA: TGCAGCGTTGAAGACAGGGGGTCCCAAGAGACCCAGTACTTC.